These 10 T cell receptor beta chains were all obtained from the same sample, sequenced in a study of blood T cell repertoires in COVID-19. The table came from immunoSEQ multiplex PCR; TCRdb's copy has only in-frame clones and leaves some out. The sample carries a few hundred thousand clones, approximately 86% recorded once. Material: peripheral blood. Source of these receptors: a man between 18 and 35 years old with active or convalescent COVID-19.

J is TRBJ2-1 and V is TRBV12-3 or TRBV12-4; D remains ambiguous. The CDR3 is 11 amino acids. V shed 5 bases and J shed 8 bases, with 7 bases lying between them. CDR3 DNA: TGTGCCAGCAGTCCATTAGATGAGCAGTTCTTC. Amino acid sequence: CASSPLDEQFF.

This clone was detected once. The CDR3 is CASSPRTDEQYF. The CDR3 DNA is TGTGCCAGCAGTCCCCGGACTGACGAGCAGTACTTC. The rearrangement links TRBV12-3 or TRBV12-4 to TRBJ2-7, with D perhaps matching TRBD2 (5 bases). The CDR3 is 12 amino acids. V dropped 5 bases and J dropped 5 bases, with 10 bases sitting between them.

The chain is built from TRBV14 and TRBJ1-1; D is ambiguous. Germline V CDR1 and CDR2: SGHDN, FVKESK. V lost 1 base, J lost 5 bases, and 8 bases lay in between. This CDR3 contains 13 residues. For the CDR3, the DNA is TGTGCCAGCAGCCAAGCGGTGTGGACTGAAGCTTTCTTT. Protein sequence: CASSQAVWTEAFF.

The CDR3: CASSLPGQALHF. CDR3 bases: TGTGCCAGCAGTTTGCCCGGACAAGCCCTCCACTTT. V is TRBV27 and J is TRBJ1-6, with D possibly TRBD1 on 5 matching bases. CDR3 size: 12 residues. Germline CDR1 is MNHEY and CDR2 is SMNVEV (reference sequence). The V end lost 3 bases, the J end lost 14 bases, and 11 bases lay between the germline ends.

This clone was counted a single time. At the DNA level, this CDR3 is encoded by other sequences in the same sample as well. The genes are TRBV7-2 and TRBJ1-1; D not resolved. The germline gives CDR1 SGHTA, CDR2 FQGNSA. The CDR3 length is 14 residues. Trimming removed 2 bases at V and 2 bases at J, with 9 bases between. CDR3 sequence: CASSLYSSNTEAFF. The CDR3 coding sequence is TGTGCCAGCAGCTTATATAGTAGCAACACTGAAGCTTTCTTT. The full variable domain, rest sourced from reference TRBV7-2 and TRBJ1-1, is GAGVSQSPSNKVTEKGKDVELRCDPISGHTALYWYRQSLGQGLEFLIYFQGNSAPDKSGLPSDRFSAERTGGSVSTLTIQRTQQEDSAVYLCASSLYSSNTEAFFGQGTRLTVV.

This chain uses TRBV25-1 with TRBJ1-6; perhaps TRBD1 as D (6 bases). Looked up from germline, CDR1 is MGHDK and CDR2 is SYGVNS. The CDR3 contains 14 residues. Trimming pared 5 bases from V and 9 bases from J, leaving 14 bases between. In nucleotides, the CDR3 is TGTGCCAGCAGTAAAGCCAGGGGCCGTTCACCCCTCCACTTT. This codes for CASSKARGRSPLHF.

The V and J genes are TRBV6-5 and TRBJ2-7; 7 bases line up with TRBD2. V lost 2 bases and J lost 3; bases outside the gene matches: 4. The germline V gene encodes CDR1 MNHEY and CDR2 SVGAGI. The length of the CDR3 is 14 residues. The CDR3 sequence: CASSYMREYYEQYF. As DNA, the CDR3 is TGTGCCAGCAGTTACATGCGGGAGTACTACGAGCAGTACTTC.

The J gene is TRBJ1-1, the V gene TRBV5-1, with 8 bases aligning to TRBD1. Germline CDR1 and CDR2: SGHRS and YFSETQ. J was trimmed by 8 bases and V by 4 bases; bases with no gene match: 10. The CDR3 contains 14 residues. The CDR3 region is CASSQTPGTGEAFF. The CDR3 nucleotides read TGCGCCAGCAGCCAAACCCCCGGGACAGGCGAAGCTTTCTTT.

The chain is built from TRBV16 and TRBJ1-4; D not certain. Trimming took off 2 bases at V and 5 bases at J, with 6 bases between the two ends. There are 13 residues in the CDR3. Germline CDR1 and CDR2: KGHSY and FQNENV. The CDR3 is CASSQNTNEKLFF. CDR3 nucleotides: TGTGCCAGCAGCCAAAATACAAATGAAAAACTGTTTTTT.

This chain uses TRBV7-9 with TRBJ2-7; TRBD2 is a possible D gene (6 bases). V was clipped by 1 base and J by 2 bases, with 15 bases between them. This CDR3 comprises 16 residues. CDR1 SEHNR and CDR2 FQNEAQ come from the germline V gene (reference sequence). The CDR3 nucleotides are TGTGCCAGCAGCTTAGTGGAACTAGCATCTACCTACGAGCAGTACTTC. Translation gives CASSLVELASTYEQYF. Full variable domain (remainder filled in from reference TRBV7-9 and TRBJ2-7): DTGVSQNPRHKITKRGQNVTFRCDPISEHNRLYWYRQTLGQGPEFLTYFQNEAQLEKSRLLSDRFSAERPKGSFSTLEIQRTEQGDSAMYLCASSLVELASTYEQYFGPGTRLTVT.